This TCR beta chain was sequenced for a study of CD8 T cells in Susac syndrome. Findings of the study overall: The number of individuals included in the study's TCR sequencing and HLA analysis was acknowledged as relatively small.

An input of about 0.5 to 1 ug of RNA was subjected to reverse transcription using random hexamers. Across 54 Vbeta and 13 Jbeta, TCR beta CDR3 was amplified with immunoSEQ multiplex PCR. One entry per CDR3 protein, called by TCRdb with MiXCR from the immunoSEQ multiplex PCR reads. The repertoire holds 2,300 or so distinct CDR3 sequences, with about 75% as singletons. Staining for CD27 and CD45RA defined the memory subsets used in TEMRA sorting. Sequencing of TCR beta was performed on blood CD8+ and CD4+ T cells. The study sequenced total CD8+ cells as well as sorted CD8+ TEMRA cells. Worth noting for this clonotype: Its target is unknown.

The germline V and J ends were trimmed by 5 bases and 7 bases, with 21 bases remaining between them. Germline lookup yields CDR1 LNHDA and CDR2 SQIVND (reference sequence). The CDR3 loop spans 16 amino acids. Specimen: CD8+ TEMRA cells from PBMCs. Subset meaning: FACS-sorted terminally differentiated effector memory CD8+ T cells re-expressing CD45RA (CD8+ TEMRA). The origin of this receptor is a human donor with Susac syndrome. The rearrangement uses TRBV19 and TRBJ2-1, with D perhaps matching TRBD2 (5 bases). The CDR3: CASSDQSSMRRNEQFF. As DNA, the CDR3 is TGTGCCAGTAGTGACCAATCCAGTATGAGGAGGAATGAGCAGTTCTTC.